This TCR beta chain originates from a study of T cell repertoires in cytomegalovirus infection. TCRdb ran MiXCR on the reads and lists one entry per CDR3 protein. This table has more than 20,000 distinct CDR3 sequences, approximately 46% appearing once. This clonotype was picked up a small number of times. Antigen specificity is unknown. Specimen: CD8+ T cells from cultured PBMCs, collected from culture after CMV antigen stimulation. The TCR sequence derives from a human donor in good health (CMV status not recorded). Some clones in this sample may be carry-over from other donors' samples.

The CDR3 reads CASSILARGTSTDTQYF. As DNA, the CDR3 is TGTGCCAGCAGTATACTAGCTAGAGGTACTAGCACAGATACGCAGTATTTT. V and J are TRBV28 and TRBJ2-3; D possibly corresponds to TRBD2 (6 bases). The germline V and J ends were trimmed by 5 bases and 0 bases, with 18 bases remaining between them. From germline, CDR1 is MDHEN and CDR2 SYDVKM. The CDR3 length is 17 residues. The entire variable domain, with the rest obtained from reference TRBV28 and TRBJ2-3, is as follows: DVKVTQSSRYLVKRTGEKVFLECVQDMDHENMFWYRQDPGLGLRLIYFSYDVKMKEKGDIPEGYSVSREKKERFSLILESASTNQTSMYLCASSILARGTSTDTQYFGPGTRLTVL.